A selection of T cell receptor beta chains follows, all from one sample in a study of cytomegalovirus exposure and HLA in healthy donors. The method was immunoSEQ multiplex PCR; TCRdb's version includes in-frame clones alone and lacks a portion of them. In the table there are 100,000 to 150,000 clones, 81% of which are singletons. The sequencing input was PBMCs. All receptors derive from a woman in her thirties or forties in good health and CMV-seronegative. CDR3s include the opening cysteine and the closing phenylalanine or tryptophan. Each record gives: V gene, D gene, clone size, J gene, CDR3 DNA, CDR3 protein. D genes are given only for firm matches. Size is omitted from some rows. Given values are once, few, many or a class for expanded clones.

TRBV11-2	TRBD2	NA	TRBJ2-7	TGTGCCAGCAGCTTTTACGGGACTAGCGGATCCTACGAGCAGTACTTC	CASSFYGTSGSYEQYF
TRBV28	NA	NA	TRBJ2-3	TGTGCCAGCAAGGACAGCCCCACAGATACGCAGTATTTT	CASKDSPTDTQYF
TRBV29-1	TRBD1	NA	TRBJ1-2	TGCAGCGTTGTTGCAGGGGGAAGGGACTATGGCTACACCTTC	CSVVAGGRDYGYTF
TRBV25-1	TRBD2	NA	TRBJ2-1	TGTGCCAGCAGCCCGACTAGCGGTAAGCAGTTCTTC	CASSPTSGKQFF
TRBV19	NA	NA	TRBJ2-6	TGTGCCAGTAGCGCCCTCAGTTCTGGGGCCAACGTCCTGACTTTC	CASSALSSGANVLTF
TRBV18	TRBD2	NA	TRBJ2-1	TGTGCCAGCTCATTAGGACTAGCGGCCTCCTACAATGAGCAGTTCTTC	CASSLGLAASYNEQFF
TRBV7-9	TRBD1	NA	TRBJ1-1	TGTGCCAGCAGCTTACCACAGGGGCGGAACACTGAAGCTTTCTTT	CASSLPQGRNTEAFF
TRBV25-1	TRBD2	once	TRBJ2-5	TGTGCCAGCAGTGGTCCCGGCGGGGGTCCTGACCAAGAGACCCAGTACTTC	CASSGPGGGPDQETQYF
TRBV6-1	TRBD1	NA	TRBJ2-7	TGTGCCAGCAGTGAGAGGGCAGGGGGAGAGCAGTACTTC	CASSERAGGEQYF
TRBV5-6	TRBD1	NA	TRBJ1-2	TGTGCCAGCAGCCGGACAGGGAACTATGGCTACACCTTC	CASSRTGNYGYTF
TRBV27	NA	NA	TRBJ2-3	TGTGCCAGCAGTTCGGGTTACGGGGCAGATACGCAGTATTTT	CASSSGYGADTQYF
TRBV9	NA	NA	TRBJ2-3	TGTGCCAGCAGCGTAGCCCGGACTACCACAGATACGCAGTATTTT	CASSVARTTTDTQYF
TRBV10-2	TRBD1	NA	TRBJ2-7	TGCGCCAGCGGAAACAGGGGCCTCGTCAACGAGCAGTACTTC	CASGNRGLVNEQYF
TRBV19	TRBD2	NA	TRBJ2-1	TGTGCCACCAAAGCGGGGGGGTGGAATGAGCAGTTCTTC	CATKAGGWNEQFF
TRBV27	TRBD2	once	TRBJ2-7	TGTGCCAGCAGTTACACTAGCGGGAGCTCCTACGAGCAGTACTTC	CASSYTSGSSYEQYF
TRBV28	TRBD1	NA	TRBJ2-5	TGTGCCAGCAGTCCGACACAGGGGGCAGGGCGGGAGACCCAGTACTTC	CASSPTQGAGRETQYF
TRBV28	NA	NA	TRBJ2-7	TGTGCCAGCAGTTTGGACAGCTACGAGCAGTACTTC	CASSLDSYEQYF
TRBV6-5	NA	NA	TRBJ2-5	TGTGCCAGCAGTTACGGTTCAGGGGGAGGAGAGACCCAGTACTTC	CASSYGSGGGETQYF
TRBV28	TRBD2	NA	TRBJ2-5	TGTGCCAGCAGCCCGCGGGGGGACGGTTTTGAGACCCAGTACTTC	CASSPRGDGFETQYF
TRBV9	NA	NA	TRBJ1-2	TGTGCCAGCAGCGTAGGCCAGGGGTTCGATGGCTACACCTTC	CASSVGQGFDGYTF
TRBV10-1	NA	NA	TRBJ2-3	TGCGCCAGCAGTGACGCTAGAAGCACACATACGCAGTATTTT	CASSDARSTHTQYF
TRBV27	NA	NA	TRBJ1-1	TGTGCCAGCACCAACCGACAGAGCACTGAAGCTTTCTTT	CASTNRQSTEAFF
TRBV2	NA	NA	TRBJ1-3	TGTGCCAGCAGTGCTGCGGGGGCTGGAAACACCATATATTTT	CASSAAGAGNTIYF
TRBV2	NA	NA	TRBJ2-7	TGTGCCAGCAGGGACGCCCGGGGGACCAGCTCCTACGAGCAGTACTTC	CASRDARGTSSYEQYF
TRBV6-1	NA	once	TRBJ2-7	TGTGCCAGCAGTGAAGGGCAGGGTACCTACGAGCAGTACTTC	CASSEGQGTYEQYF
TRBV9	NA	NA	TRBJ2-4	TGTGCCAGCAGCGGGGGACTAGCCAAAAACATTCAGTACTTC	CASSGGLAKNIQYF
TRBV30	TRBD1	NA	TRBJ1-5	TGTGCCTGGGGGACAGGGAACAATCAGCCCCAGCATTTT	CAWGTGNNQPQHF
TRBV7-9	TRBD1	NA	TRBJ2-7	TGTGCCAGCAGCCTGGGACAGAGCTCCTACGAGCAGTACTTC	CASSLGQSSYEQYF
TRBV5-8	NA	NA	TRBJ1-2	TGTGCCAGCAGCCGGACACCCTCGGTCTTC	CASSRTPSVF
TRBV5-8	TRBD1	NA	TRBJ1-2	TGTGCCAGCAACGGACAGGGAACCTATGGCTACACCTTC	CASNGQGTYGYTF
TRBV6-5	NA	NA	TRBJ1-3	TGTGCCAGCAGTTGGGGCAGAAACTCTGGAAACACCATATATTTT	CASSWGRNSGNTIYF